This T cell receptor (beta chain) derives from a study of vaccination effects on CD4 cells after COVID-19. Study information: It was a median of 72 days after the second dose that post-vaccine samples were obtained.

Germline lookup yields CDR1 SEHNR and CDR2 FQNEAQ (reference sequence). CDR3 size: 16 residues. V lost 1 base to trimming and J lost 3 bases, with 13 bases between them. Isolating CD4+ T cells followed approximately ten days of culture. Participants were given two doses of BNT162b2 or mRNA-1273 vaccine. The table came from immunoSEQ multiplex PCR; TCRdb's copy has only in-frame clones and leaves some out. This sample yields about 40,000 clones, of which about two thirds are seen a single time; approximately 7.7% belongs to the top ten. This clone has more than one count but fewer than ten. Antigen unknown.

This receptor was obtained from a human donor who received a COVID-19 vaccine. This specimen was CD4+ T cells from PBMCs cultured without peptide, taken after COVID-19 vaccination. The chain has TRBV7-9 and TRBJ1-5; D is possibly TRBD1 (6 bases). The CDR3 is CASSLGRTENNQPQHF. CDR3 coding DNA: TGTGCCAGCAGCTTAGGCCGGACAGAGAACAATCAGCCCCAGCATTTT.